This entry features one T cell receptor beta chain sequence. Its antigen is unidentified. This record comes from a study of radiotherapy plus CTLA-4 blockade in lung cancer. CDR3 length: 15 residues. Deletions cut 0 bases from V and 0 bases from J, with 9 bases between. Germline CDR1 and CDR2: GTSNPN and SVGIG (reference sequence). Chemo-refractory metastatic non-small-cell lung cancer patients were treated with focal radiation plus CTLA-4 blockade with ipilimumab. Some clones are missing from TCRdb's copy, which holds only in-frame ones; the method was immunoSEQ multiplex PCR. Found here are about 45,000 clones, about 63% of them singletons; the top ten hold around 18%. Study-wide results and limits: TCR clones of tumor origin grew in blood after radiotherapy plus ipilimumab. Reports identified early blood T cell clone dynamics, with interferon-beta, as the best response predictor.

The chain uses TRBV30 and TRBJ2-1; D is unclear. This TCR derives from a human donor with non-small cell lung cancer who had a partial response to radiotherapy plus ipilimumab. Sequencing used peripheral blood, obtained from a patient treated with radiotherapy plus ipilimumab. CDR3 nucleotides: TGTGCCTGGAGTGTAATGGTGAGCTCCTACAATGAGCAGTTCTTC. Its protein is CAWSVMVSSYNEQFF.